This T cell receptor (beta chain) was obtained from a study of cytomegalovirus exposure and HLA in healthy donors. Overall study findings and caveats: Upon later analysis, TCR association rates were observed to vary by HLA locus, being highest for DRB1 and lowest for HLA-C. Being productive about 87% or about 30% of the time was typical of most TCR beta V segments in an earlier analysis. Later analysis revealed greater clonal expansion in HLA-associated TCR beta chains than in equally common others.

The sample holds one count of this clone. The antigen remains unidentified. The PCR had 60 Vbeta and 13 Jbeta primers. In the original analysis: Counted up in a later analysis, unique TCR beta chains came to some 75 million, with roughly 11 million shared. Assay used: immunoSEQ multiplex PCR; TCRdb lists only in-frame clones, some missing. Clone size and V and J calls were adopted from that table, with D and trimming inferred from the DNA. The sample consists of under 300,000 clones, about 81% of them appearing once. This CDR3 spans 16 amino acids. Germline loops: CDR1 MRHNA, CDR2 SNTAGT. The V segment lost 1 base and the J segment 3 bases; nucleotides outside the gene matches: 7.

V and J are TRBV6-4 and TRBJ2-7; TRBD1 matches at 9 bases. Sequenced input: PBMCs. The clonotype was recovered from a woman in her fifties or sixties in good health and CMV-seropositive. This CDR3 is CASSDWAGTGIYEQYF. The CDR3 DNA follows: TGTGCCAGCAGTGACTGGGCCGGGACAGGGATCTACGAGCAGTACTTC.